This T cell receptor (beta chain) was sequenced in a study of early T cells in non-severe SARS-CoV-2 infection. Study details: Unsorted whole-blood RNA was sequenced in bulk, leaving chains unpaired.

Overall study findings and caveats: Matching with VDJdb favored anti-spike CD8 responses (missing private and CD4 specificities).

Unique molecular identifiers were added to individual cDNA molecules. TCRdb re-called the 5' RACE reads with MiXCR, one entry per CDR3 protein. The profile shows tens of thousands of distinct CDR3 sequences, approximately 5.1% of them singletons. This CDR3 comprises 14 residues. Germline lookup yields CDR1 SGHVS and CDR2 FNYEAQ. After removal of 5 bases from V and 14 bases from J, the junction contained 15 bases not matched to a gene. Of note for this clonotype: Its antigen remains unidentified.

The sequencing input was whole blood. This sequence joins TRBV7-6 and TRBJ2-1; TRBD2 agrees at 7 bases. This TCR was recovered from an adult who was a healthcare worker with PCR-confirmed SARS-CoV-2 infection or an uninfected control (not recorded which). The CDR3 loop is CASSGSGNPLKEFF. The CDR3, as DNA: TGTGCCAGCAGCGGGAGCGGGAACCCCCTTAAGGAGTTCTTC.